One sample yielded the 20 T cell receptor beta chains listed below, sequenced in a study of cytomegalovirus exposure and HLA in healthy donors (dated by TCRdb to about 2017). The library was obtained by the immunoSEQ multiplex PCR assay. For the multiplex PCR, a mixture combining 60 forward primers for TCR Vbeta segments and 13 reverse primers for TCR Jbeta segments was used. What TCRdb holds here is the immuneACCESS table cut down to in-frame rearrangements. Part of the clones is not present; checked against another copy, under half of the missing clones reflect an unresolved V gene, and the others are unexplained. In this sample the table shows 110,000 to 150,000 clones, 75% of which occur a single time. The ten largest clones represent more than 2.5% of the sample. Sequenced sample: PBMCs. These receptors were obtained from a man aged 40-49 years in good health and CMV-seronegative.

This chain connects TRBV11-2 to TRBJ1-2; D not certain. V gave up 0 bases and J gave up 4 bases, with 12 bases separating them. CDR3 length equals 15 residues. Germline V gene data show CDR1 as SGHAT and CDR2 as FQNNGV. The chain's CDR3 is CASSLELGLSYGYTF. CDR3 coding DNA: TGTGCCAGCAGCTTAGAGCTGGGCTTGAGCTATGGCTACACCTTC.

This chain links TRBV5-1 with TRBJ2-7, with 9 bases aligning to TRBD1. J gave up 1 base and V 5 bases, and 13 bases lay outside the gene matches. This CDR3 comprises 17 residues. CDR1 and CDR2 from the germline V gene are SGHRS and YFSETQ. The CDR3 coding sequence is TGCGCCAGCAGTCCACTGACAGGGGGTAAAGAGTCCTACGAGCAGTACTTC. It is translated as CASSPLTGGKESYEQYF.

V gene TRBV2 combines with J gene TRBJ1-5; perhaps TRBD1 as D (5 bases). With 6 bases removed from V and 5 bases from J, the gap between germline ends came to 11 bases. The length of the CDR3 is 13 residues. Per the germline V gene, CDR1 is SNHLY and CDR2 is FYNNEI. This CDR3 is CASSILGDQPQHF. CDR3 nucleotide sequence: TGTGCCAGCAGCATTTTAGGGGATCAGCCCCAGCATTTT.

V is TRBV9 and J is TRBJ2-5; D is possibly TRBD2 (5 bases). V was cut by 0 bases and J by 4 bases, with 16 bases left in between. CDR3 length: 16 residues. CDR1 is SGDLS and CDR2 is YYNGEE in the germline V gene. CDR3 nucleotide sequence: TGTGCCAGCAGCGTAGTCGGTCTAGCCCGGGGAGAGACCCAGTACTTC. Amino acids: CASSVVGLARGETQYF.

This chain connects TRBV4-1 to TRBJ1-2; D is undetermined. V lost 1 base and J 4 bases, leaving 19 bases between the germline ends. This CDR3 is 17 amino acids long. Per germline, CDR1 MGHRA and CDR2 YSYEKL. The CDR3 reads CASSQGGPGKEGYGYTF. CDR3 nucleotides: TGCGCCAGCAGCCAAGGTGGCCCGGGTAAGGAGGGCTATGGCTACACCTTC.

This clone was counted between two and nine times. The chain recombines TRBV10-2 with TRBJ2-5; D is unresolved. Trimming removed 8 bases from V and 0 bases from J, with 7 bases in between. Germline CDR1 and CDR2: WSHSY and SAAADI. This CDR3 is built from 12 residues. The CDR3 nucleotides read TGCGCCAGCGCCGCAGACCAAGAGACCCAGTACTTC. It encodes CASAADQETQYF.

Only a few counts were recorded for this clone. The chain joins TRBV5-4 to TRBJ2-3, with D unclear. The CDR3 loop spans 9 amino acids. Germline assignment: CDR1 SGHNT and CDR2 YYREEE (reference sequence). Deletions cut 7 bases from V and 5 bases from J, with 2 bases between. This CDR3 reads CASRDTQYF. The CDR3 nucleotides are TGTGCCAGCCGAGATACGCAGTATTTT.

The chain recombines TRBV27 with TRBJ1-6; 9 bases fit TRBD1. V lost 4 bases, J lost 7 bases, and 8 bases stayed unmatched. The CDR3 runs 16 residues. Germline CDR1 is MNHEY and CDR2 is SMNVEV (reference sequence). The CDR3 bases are TGTGCCAGCAGTTCACCAGCCGGGACAGGGAATTCACCCCTCCACTTT. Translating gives CASSSPAGTGNSPLHF.

The CDR3 region is CASSQAPRVGEKLFF. In DNA, the CDR3 is TGCGCCAGCAGCCAAGCCCCCAGGGTGGGTGAAAAACTGTTTTTT. The rearrangement joins TRBV4-1 to TRBJ1-4; D might be TRBD1 (5 bases). Germline V gene data show CDR1 as MGHRA and CDR2 as YSYEKL. The CDR3 runs 15 residues. With 1 base removed from V and 7 bases from J, the gap between germline ends came to 13 bases.

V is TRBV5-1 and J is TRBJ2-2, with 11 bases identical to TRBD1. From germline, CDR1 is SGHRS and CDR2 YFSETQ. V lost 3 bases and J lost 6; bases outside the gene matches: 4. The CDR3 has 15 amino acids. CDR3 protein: CASSSGQGAAGELFF. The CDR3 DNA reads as TGCGCCAGCAGCTCTGGACAGGGGGCCGCCGGGGAGCTGTTTTTT.

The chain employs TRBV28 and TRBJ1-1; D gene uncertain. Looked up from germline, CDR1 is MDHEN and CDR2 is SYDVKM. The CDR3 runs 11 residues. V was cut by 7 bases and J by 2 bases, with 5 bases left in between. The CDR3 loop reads CASILNTEAFF. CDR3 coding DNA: TGTGCCAGCATACTAAACACTGAAGCTTTCTTT.

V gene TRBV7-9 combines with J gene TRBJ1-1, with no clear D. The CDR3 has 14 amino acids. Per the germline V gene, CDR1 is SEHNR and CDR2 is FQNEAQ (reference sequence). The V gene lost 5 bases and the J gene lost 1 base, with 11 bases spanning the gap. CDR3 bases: TGTGCCAGCAGCCCTGTGACTGAGAACACTGAAGCTTTCTTT. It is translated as CASSPVTENTEAFF. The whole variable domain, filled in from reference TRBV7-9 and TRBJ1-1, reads DTGVSQNPRHKITKRGQNVTFRCDPISEHNRLYWYRQTLGQGPEFLTYFQNEAQLEKSRLLSDRFSAERPKGSFSTLEIQRTEQGDSAMYLCASSPVTENTEAFFGQGTRLTVV.

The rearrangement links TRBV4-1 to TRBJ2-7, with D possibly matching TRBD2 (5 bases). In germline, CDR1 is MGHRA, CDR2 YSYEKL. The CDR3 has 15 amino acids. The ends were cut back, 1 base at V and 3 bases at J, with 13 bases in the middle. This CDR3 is CASSQGPVDYYEQYF. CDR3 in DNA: TGCGCCAGCAGCCAAGGCCCCGTAGACTACTACGAGCAGTACTTC.

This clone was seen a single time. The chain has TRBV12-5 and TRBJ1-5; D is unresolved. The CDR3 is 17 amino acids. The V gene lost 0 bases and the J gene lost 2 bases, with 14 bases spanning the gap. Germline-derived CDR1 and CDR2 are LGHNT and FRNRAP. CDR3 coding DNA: TGTGCTAGTGGTTTGGTACCGGGATTCAGAGGCAATCAGCCCCAGCATTTT. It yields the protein CASGLVPGFRGNQPQHF.

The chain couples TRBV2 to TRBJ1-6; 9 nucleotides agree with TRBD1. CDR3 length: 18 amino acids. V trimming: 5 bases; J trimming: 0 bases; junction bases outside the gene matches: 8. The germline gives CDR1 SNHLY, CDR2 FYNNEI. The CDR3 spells CASSKGTGYSSYNSPLHF. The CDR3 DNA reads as TGTGCCAGCAGTAAGGGGACAGGGTACAGCTCCTATAATTCACCCCTCCACTTT.

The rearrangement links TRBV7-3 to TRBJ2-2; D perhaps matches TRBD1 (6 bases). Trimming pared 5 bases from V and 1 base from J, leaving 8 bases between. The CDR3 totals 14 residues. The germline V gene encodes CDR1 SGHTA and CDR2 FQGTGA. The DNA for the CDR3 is TGTGCCAGCAGCCTAGGGGGGAACACCGGGGAGCTGTTTTTT. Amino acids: CASSLGGNTGELFF.

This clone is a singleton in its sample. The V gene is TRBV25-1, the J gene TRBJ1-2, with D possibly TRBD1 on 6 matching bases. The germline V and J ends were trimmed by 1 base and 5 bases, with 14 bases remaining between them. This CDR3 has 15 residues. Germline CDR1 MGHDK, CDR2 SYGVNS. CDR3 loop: CASSESGRGGYGYTF. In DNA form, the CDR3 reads TGTGCCAGCAGTGAATCGGGTAGGGGGGGATATGGCTACACCTTC.

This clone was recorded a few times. In nucleotides, the CDR3 is TGTGCCAGCAGCTTAGGAGTCTCTGGAAACACCATATATTTT. This sequence encodes CASSLGVSGNTIYF. This sequence joins TRBV11-3 and TRBJ1-3; D unresolved. V dropped 1 base and J dropped 0 bases, with 4 bases sitting between them. CDR3 length equals 14 residues. From germline, CDR1 is SGHNT and CDR2 YENEEA.

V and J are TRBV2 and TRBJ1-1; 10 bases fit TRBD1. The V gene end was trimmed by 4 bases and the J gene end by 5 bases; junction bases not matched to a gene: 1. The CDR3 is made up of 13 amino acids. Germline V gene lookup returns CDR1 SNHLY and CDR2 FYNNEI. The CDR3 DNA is TGTGCCAGCAGTGGGGACAGGGGAACTGAAGCTTTCTTT. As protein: CASSGDRGTEAFF. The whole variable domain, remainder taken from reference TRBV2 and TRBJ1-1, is EPEVTQTPSHQVTQMGQEVILRCVPISNHLYFYWYRQILGQKVEFLVSFYNNEISEKSEIFDDQFSVERPDGSNFTLKIRSTKLEDSAMYFCASSGDRGTEAFFGQGTRLTVV.

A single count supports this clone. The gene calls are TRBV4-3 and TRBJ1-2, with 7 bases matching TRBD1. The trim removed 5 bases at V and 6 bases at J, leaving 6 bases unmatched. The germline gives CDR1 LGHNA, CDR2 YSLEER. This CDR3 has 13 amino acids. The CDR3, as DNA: TGCGCCAGCAGCTCGATTGACAGGGATGGCTACACCTTC. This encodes CASSSIDRDGYTF.